The 20 T cell receptor beta chains given below trace back to one sample, sequenced in a study of T-cell reconstitution after alpha-beta-depleted transplantation in children. The authors prepared the TCRbeta library with unique molecular identifiers. TCRdb redid the calling of the PCR reads with MiXCR, one entry per CDR3 protein. The data show 640,000 or so distinct CDR3 sequences, roughly 15% seen once. The input for sequencing was PBMCs from the stem cell graft donor, taken from the stem cell graft. The source of these receptors is a human donor who donated a stem cell graft to a child with acute myeloid leukemia.

This clonotype occurred many times. The CDR3 loop is CSVDRDYEQYF. In nucleotides, the CDR3 is TGCAGCGTGGACAGGGATTACGAGCAGTACTTC. V gene TRBV29-1 combines with J gene TRBJ2-7; TRBD1 agrees at 8 bases. J lost 4 bases, V lost 6 bases, and 2 bases had no gene match. In germline, CDR1 is SQVTM, CDR2 ANQGSEA. This CDR3 is 11 amino acids long.

Here the CDR3 reads CASSEGQANQPQHF. CDR3 in DNA: TGCGCCAGCAGCGAAGGACAGGCCAATCAGCCCCAGCATTTT. The chain employs TRBV5-1 and TRBJ1-5; 7 nucleotides agree with TRBD1. The CDR3 consists of 14 residues. The germline V gene has CDR1 SGHRS and CDR2 YFSETQ. J gave up 3 bases and V 4 bases, and 4 bases lay outside the gene matches. Filled out from reference TRBV5-1 and TRBJ1-5, the complete variable domain reads KAGVTQTPRYLIKTRGQQVTLSCSPISGHRSVSWYQQTPGQGLQFLFEYFSETQRNKGNFPGRFSGRQFSNSRSEMNVSTLELGDSALYLCASSEGQANQPQHFGDGTRLSIL.

This clonotype was seen only a few times. The chain combines TRBV30 with TRBJ2-1; D remains ambiguous. The length of the CDR3 is 12 residues. V gave up 1 base and J gave up 5 bases, with 6 bases separating them. Germline V gene sequence: CDR1 GTSNPN, CDR2 SVGIG (reference sequence). CDR3 region: CAWSGSNNEQFF. The CDR3 DNA follows: TGTGCCTGGAGTGGGTCCAACAATGAGCAGTTCTTC. The full variable domain, its missing parts supplied by reference TRBV30 and TRBJ2-1, is SQTIHQWPATLVQPVGSPLSLECTVEGTSNPNLYWYRQAAGRGLQLLFYSVGIGQISSEVPQNLSASRPQDRQFILSSKKLLLSDSGFYLCAWSGSNNEQFFGPGTRLTVL.

In this sample, this clonotype turned up many times. The chain uses TRBV7-9 and TRBJ2-1; D is possibly TRBD2 (7 bases). CDR3 length: 16 amino acids. V gave up 5 bases and J gave up 4 bases, with 18 bases separating them. The V gene's germline CDR1 is SEHNR and CDR2 FQNEAQ (reference sequence). The chain's CDR3 is CASSPKGGALYNEQFF. The CDR3 nucleotides are TGTGCCAGCAGCCCCAAGGGGGGGGCCCTTTACAATGAGCAGTTCTTC.

This clonotype was seen a few times. The rearrangement links TRBV12-3 or TRBV12-4 to TRBJ1-6; D not certain. This CDR3 contains 13 residues. Trimming shortened V by 6 bases and J by 9 bases, and 12 bases separated the two germline ends. The CDR3 DNA follows: TGTGCCAGCAGGAGAAGCAGTTCTTCACCCCTCCACTTT. It encodes CASRRSSSSPLHF.

This clonotype turned up a few times. The V call is TRBV20-1, the J call TRBJ2-3; the match to TRBD2 covers 9 bases. Losses at the gene ends were 0 bases for V and 0 bases for J; bases not matched to a gene: 7. CDR3 length equals 17 residues. Germline CDR1 is DFQATT and CDR2 is SNEGSKA (reference sequence). The CDR3 nucleotides are TGCAGTGCTAGAGATTGGTCTAGCGGGGTCAGCACAGATACGCAGTATTTT. Amino acids: CSARDWSSGVSTDTQYF.

This rearrangement joins TRBV4-2 to TRBJ2-3, with 10 bases matching TRBD2. CDR3 length: 17 residues. V lost 6 bases and J lost 5; bases outside the gene matches: 14. Germline CDR1 LGHNA, CDR2 YNFKEQ. The CDR3 nucleotides read TGTGCCAGCAGTACTTTCTCCTCTAGCGGGGGTCTAGATACGCAGTATTTT. Encoded protein: CASSTFSSSGGLDTQYF.

The chain employs TRBV7-2 and TRBJ2-7; no definite D call. The CDR3 is made up of 15 amino acids. Germline CDR1 is SGHTA and CDR2 is FQGNSA. V was cut by 1 base and J by 2 bases, with 12 bases left in between. The CDR3 region has the DNA TGTGCCAGCAGCTTAGGAGTCAGGACGCCCTACGAGCAGTACTTC. It is translated as CASSLGVRTPYEQYF.

The CDR3 here is CASSLPSGGRDTQYF. The DNA for the CDR3 is TGTGCCAGCAGTTTACCTAGCGGGGGGAGAGATACGCAGTATTTT. This chain connects TRBV28 to TRBJ2-3; 11 nucleotides align to TRBD2. J was trimmed by 5 bases and V by 2 bases; bases with no gene match: 3. There are 15 residues in the CDR3. The germline CDR1 and CDR2 sequences are MDHEN and SYDVKM. Together with reference TRBV28 and TRBJ2-3, the CDR3 gives the full variable domain: DVKVTQSSRYLVKRTGEKVFLECVQDMDHENMFWYRQDPGLGLRLIYFSYDVKMKEKGDIPEGYSVSREKKERFSLILESASTNQTSMYLCASSLPSGGRDTQYFGPGTRLTVL.

This clonotype has ten or more counts. The chain couples TRBV20-1 to TRBJ2-3; tentative D call: TRBD1 (8 bases). Trimming pared 6 bases from V and 5 bases from J, leaving 15 bases between. This CDR3 has 13 amino acids. The germline V gene has CDR1 DFQATT and CDR2 SNEGSKA (reference sequence). CDR3 nucleotides: TGCAGTGCGGTTACAGGGGGGGGAGATACGCAGTATTTT. This translates into CSAVTGGGDTQYF.

This clonotype was counted at least ten times. V and J are TRBV29-1 and TRBJ2-7, with D unclear. CDR3 length equals 11 residues. V lost 4 bases and J 7 bases, leaving 11 bases between the germline ends. CDR1 SQVTM and CDR2 ANQGSEA come from the germline V gene. CDR3 coding DNA: TGCAGCGTTGGGCAGCCAAGAGAGCAGTACGTC. It yields the protein CSVGQPREQYV.

This clonotype was counted between two and nine times. The J gene is TRBJ2-1, the V gene TRBV30; D is possibly TRBD1 (5 bases). V was shortened by 5 bases and J by 9 bases, with 8 bases between the two germline ends. In germline, CDR1 is GTSNPN, CDR2 SVGIG (reference sequence). This CDR3 is built from 10 residues. The CDR3 protein is CAWSDSEQFF. DNA for the CDR3: TGTGCCTGGTCTGACAGTGAGCAGTTCTTC. The variable domain in full, with the rest retrieved from reference TRBV30 and TRBJ2-1, is SQTIHQWPATLVQPVGSPLSLECTVEGTSNPNLYWYRQAAGRGLQLLFYSVGIGQISSEVPQNLSASRPQDRQFILSSKKLLLSDSGFYLCAWSDSEQFFGPGTRLTVL.

This clonotype appeared a few times. The V gene is TRBV7-9, the J gene TRBJ1-2; D ambiguous. Per the germline V gene, CDR1 is SEHNR and CDR2 is FQNEAQ (reference sequence). Trimming cost V 5 bases and J 7 bases, with 14 bases left between them. This CDR3 contains 13 residues. The CDR3 loop is CASSRAGTFGYTF. CDR3 bases: TGTGCCAGCAGCCGGGCGGGAACCTTTGGCTACACCTTC. The full variable domain, completed using reference TRBV7-9 and TRBJ1-2, is DTGVSQNPRHKITKRGQNVTFRCDPISEHNRLYWYRQTLGQGPEFLTYFQNEAQLEKSRLLSDRFSAERPKGSFSTLEIQRTEQGDSAMYLCASSRAGTFGYTFGSGTRLTVV.

This rearrangement joins TRBV20-1 to TRBJ2-5; D is perhaps TRBD2 (6 bases). The CDR3 loop spans 14 amino acids. In germline, CDR1 is DFQATT, CDR2 SNEGSKA (reference sequence). V dropped 6 bases and J dropped 2 bases, with 16 bases sitting between them. The CDR3 coding sequence is TGCAGTGCAGAGGGGTTCCGGGGGCAAGAGACCCAGTACTTC. Its protein product is CSAEGFRGQETQYF.

V and J are TRBV7-2 and TRBJ1-1; 7 nucleotides match TRBD1. V was pared by 4 bases and J by 0 bases, with 8 bases of the junction left unmatched. This CDR3 region has 16 residues. Germline V gene lookup returns CDR1 SGHTA and CDR2 FQGNSA. CDR3: CASSYFRDRLNTEAFF. In DNA, the CDR3 is TGTGCCAGCAGCTACTTCCGGGACAGATTGAACACTGAAGCTTTCTTT.

A remark on this clonotype: One end of the junction does not line up with germline, which may come from a read error. CDR3 protein: CASSPDRDTEAYF. For the CDR3, the DNA is TGCGCCAGCAGCCCCGACAGGGACACTGAAGCTTACTTT. The V gene is TRBV5-1, the J gene TRBJ1-1; 7 bases line up with TRBD1. Per germline, CDR1 SGHRS and CDR2 YFSETQ. This CDR3 has 13 residues.

This clonotype occurred a few times. V gene TRBV12-3 or TRBV12-4 combines with J gene TRBJ2-3; TRBD1 agrees at 9 bases. The CDR3 has 15 residues. V dropped 4 bases and J dropped 3; count of bases not matched to a gene: 5. The CDR3 loop is CASSYTGGATDTQYF. CDR3 bases: TGTGCCAGCAGTTACACAGGGGGCGCGACAGATACGCAGTATTTT.

This clonotype was picked up many times. The gene calls are TRBV6-1 and TRBJ2-3, with 8 bases lining up with TRBD2. CDR1 MNHNS and CDR2 SASEGT come from the germline V gene. J lost 6 bases, V lost 7 bases, and 9 bases had no gene match. The CDR3 contains 14 residues. CDR3 sequence: CASTSLAGGDTQYF. Written as DNA, the CDR3 is TGTGCCAGCACCTCTCTAGCGGGCGGGGATACGCAGTATTTT.

This clonotype was seen only once. The gene calls are TRBV18 and TRBJ2-5; 8 bases align to TRBD2. V shed 2 bases and J 1 base; nucleotides not matched to a gene: 3. The CDR3 is made up of 15 amino acids. The V gene's germline CDR1 is KGHSH and CDR2 LQKENI. In DNA, the CDR3 is TGTGCCAGCTCACCATTAGCGGGGACCCAAGAGACCCAGTACTTC. The encoded protein is CASSPLAGTQETQYF. Variable domain in full (rest from reference TRBV18 and TRBJ2-5): NAGVMQNPRHLVRRRGQEARLRCSPMKGHSHVYWYRQLPEEGLKFMVYLQKENIIDESGMPKERFSAEFPKEGPSILRIQQVVRGDSAAYFCASSPLAGTQETQYFGPGTRLLVL.

This clonotype was seen repeatedly, ten times or more. The gene calls are TRBV20-1 and TRBJ1-2; D gene ambiguous. The germline V gene encodes CDR1 DFQATT and CDR2 SNEGSKA (reference sequence). V shed 6 bases and J shed 5 bases, with 13 bases lying between them. This CDR3 spans 12 amino acids. CDR3 coding DNA: TGCAGTGCCCCGGATGTTGGATATGGCTACACCTTC. Translating gives CSAPDVGYGYTF.